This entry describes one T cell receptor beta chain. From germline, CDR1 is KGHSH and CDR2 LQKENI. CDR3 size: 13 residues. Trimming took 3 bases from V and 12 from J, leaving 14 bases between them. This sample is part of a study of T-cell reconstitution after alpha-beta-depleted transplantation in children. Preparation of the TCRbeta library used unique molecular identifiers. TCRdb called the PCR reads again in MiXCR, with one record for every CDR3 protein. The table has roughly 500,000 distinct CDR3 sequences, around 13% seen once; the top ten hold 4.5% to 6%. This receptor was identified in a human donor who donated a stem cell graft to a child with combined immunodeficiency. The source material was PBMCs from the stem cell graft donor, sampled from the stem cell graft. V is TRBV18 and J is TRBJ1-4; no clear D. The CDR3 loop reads CASSPLLEEELFF. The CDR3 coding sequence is TGTGCCAGCTCACCCCTTCTCGAAGAGGAACTGTTTTTT.